Listed here are 11 T cell receptor beta chains from one sample, sequenced in a study of shared clonotypes between healthy human individuals. Repertoires were generated with immunoSEQ multiplex PCR, while TCRdb's copy carries only in-frame clones and drops some. The profile shows about 1.1 million clones, 70% to 80% of them singletons. Sequencing was carried out using memory CD4+ T cells from PBMCs. Documented subset: CD45RA-negative fraction. The receptor set was obtained from a man younger than 30 in good health. Some clones in this sample may be carry-over from other donors' samples.

This clone showed up just a few times. The gene calls are TRBV7-8 and TRBJ1-2, with D unresolved. Per germline, CDR1 SGHVS and CDR2 FQNEAQ. The length of the CDR3 is 16 residues. V was clipped by 1 base and J by 0 bases, with 12 bases between them. The DNA of the CDR3 is TGTGCCAGCAGCTTAGGGAACGGATGGACTAACTATGGCTACACCTTC. Encoded protein: CASSLGNGWTNYGYTF.

The chain couples TRBV7-6 to TRBJ1-5, with D unclear. The CDR3 totals 15 residues. V was pared by 2 bases and J by 2 bases, with 10 bases between. Germline V gene lookup returns CDR1 SGHVS and CDR2 FNYEAQ. The chain's CDR3 is CASSLSGDGNQPQHF. In nucleotides, the CDR3 is TGTGCCAGCAGCTTAAGTGGAGATGGCAATCAGCCCCAGCATTTT.

The chain joins TRBV29-1 to TRBJ2-7; 11 nucleotides agree with TRBD2. Per germline, CDR1 SQVTM and CDR2 ANQGSEA. The CDR3 covers 13 residues. V dropped 7 bases and J dropped 7; count of bases not matched to a gene: 9. The CDR3 here is CSAQTSGTWEQYF. The CDR3 coding sequence is TGCAGCGCCCAGACTAGCGGGACCTGGGAGCAGTACTTC.

The chain joins TRBV6-5 to TRBJ1-2; D call uncertain. CDR1 and CDR2 from the germline V gene are MNHEY and SVGAGI. Trimming took 5 bases from V and 2 from J, leaving 9 bases between them. The CDR3 is 13 residues long. CDR3 DNA: TGTGCCAGCAGTGGCGACGGGAACTATGGCTACACCTTC. The encoded protein is CASSGDGNYGYTF.

V usage is TRBV15 and J usage is TRBJ2-3; TRBD2 matches at 10 bases. This CDR3 is built from 17 residues. The V and J ends lost 1 base and 3 bases, in that order; junction bases with no gene match: 7. The germline CDR1 and CDR2 sequences are LNHNV and YYDKDF (reference sequence). The CDR3 sequence: CATSRASSGSRTDTQYF. CDR3 bases: TGTGCCACCAGCAGAGCATCTAGCGGGAGCAGGACAGATACGCAGTATTTT.

This chain uses TRBV5-4 with TRBJ2-1, with D hard to call. Germline CDR1 reads SGHNT; CDR2 reads YYREEE (reference sequence). V lost 0 bases and J 2 bases, leaving 9 bases between the germline ends. The CDR3 loop spans 15 amino acids. CDR3 nucleotides: TGTGCCAGCAGCTTGGATGCAGCTCCCTACAATGAGCAGTTCTTC. Residues: CASSLDAAPYNEQFF.

J is TRBJ1-3 and V is TRBV18; D perhaps matches TRBD1 (5 bases). The length of the CDR3 is 14 residues. V lost 3 bases to trimming and J lost 9 bases, with 15 bases between them. Looked up from germline, CDR1 is KGHSH and CDR2 is LQKENI. The CDR3 spells CASSPGRTPGTIYF. The CDR3, as DNA: TGTGCCAGCTCACCTGGTCGGACACCCGGCACCATATATTTT.

The chain combines TRBV5-1 with TRBJ1-3; no clear D gene. There are 16 residues in the CDR3. CDR1 and CDR2 from the germline V gene are SGHRS and YFSETQ. The germline V and J ends were trimmed by 2 bases and 1 base, with 13 bases remaining between them. The CDR3 DNA is TGCGCCAGCAGCTTCATTCCGGGAGTGTCTGGAAACACCATATATTTT. This codes for CASSFIPGVSGNTIYF.

The chain couples TRBV6-1 to TRBJ1-3, with a possible D match to TRBD1 (5 bases). V was trimmed by 8 bases and J by 9 bases, leaving 17 bases between them. The germline V gene has CDR1 MNHNS and CDR2 SASEGT. The CDR3 length is 13 residues. CDR3 coding DNA: TGTGCCAGCGGCCCAAGGGAGGGGAGCACCATATATTTT. This gives the protein CASGPREGSTIYF.

In the case of this clone: Sequence at one end of the junction differs from germline and may be a read error. The chain uses TRBV29-1 and TRBJ2-7; the D is unclear. CDR3 length equals 15 residues. Germline V gene sequence: CDR1 SQVTM, CDR2 ANQGSEA. CDR3 sequence (DNA): TGCAGCGTTGAAGGGGGTTCAGAGGTGCGCTACGCGCAGTACTTC. Its translation is CSVEGGSEVRYAQYF.

The V gene is TRBV10-1, the J gene TRBJ2-2; D gene uncertain. The CDR3 consists of 17 residues. From germline, CDR1 is WNHNN and CDR2 SYGVQD (reference sequence). Between the trimmed V and J ends, which lost 0 bases and 0 bases, there was a span of 11 bases. The CDR3 DNA sequence: TGCGCCAGCAGTGAGTCGGATGGAATATCGAACACCGGGGAGCTGTTTTTT. It encodes CASSESDGISNTGELFF.